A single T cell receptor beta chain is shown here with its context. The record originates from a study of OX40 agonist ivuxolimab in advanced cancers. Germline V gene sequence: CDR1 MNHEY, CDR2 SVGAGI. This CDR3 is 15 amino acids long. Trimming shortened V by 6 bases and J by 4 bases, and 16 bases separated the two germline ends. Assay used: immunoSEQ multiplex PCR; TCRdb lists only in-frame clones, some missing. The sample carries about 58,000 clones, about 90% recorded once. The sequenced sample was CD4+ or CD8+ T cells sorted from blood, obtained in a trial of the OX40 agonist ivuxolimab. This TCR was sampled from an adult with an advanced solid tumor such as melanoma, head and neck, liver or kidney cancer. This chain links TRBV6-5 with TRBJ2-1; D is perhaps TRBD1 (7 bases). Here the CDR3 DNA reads TGTGCCAGCAGAATTTCGGCAGGGGGGTACAATGAGCAGTTCTTC. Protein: CASRISAGGYNEQFF.